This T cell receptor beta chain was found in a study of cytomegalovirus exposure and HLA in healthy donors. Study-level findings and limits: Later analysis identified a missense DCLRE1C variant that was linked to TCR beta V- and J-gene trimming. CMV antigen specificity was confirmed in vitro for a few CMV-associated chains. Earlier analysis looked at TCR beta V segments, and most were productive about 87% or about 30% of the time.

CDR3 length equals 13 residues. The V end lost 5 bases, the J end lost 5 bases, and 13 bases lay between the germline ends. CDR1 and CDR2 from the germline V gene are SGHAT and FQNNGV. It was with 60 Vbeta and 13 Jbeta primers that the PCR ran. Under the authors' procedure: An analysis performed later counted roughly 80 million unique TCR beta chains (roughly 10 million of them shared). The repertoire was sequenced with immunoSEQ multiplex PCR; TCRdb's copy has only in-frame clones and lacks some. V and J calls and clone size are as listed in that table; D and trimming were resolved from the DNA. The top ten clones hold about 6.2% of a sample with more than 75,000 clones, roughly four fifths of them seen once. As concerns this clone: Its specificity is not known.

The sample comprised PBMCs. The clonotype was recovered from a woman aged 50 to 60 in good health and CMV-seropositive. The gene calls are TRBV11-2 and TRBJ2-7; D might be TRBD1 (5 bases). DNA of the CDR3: TGTGCCAGCAGCCAAAAGGGGTGGCACGAGCAGTACTTC. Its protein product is CASSQKGWHEQYF.